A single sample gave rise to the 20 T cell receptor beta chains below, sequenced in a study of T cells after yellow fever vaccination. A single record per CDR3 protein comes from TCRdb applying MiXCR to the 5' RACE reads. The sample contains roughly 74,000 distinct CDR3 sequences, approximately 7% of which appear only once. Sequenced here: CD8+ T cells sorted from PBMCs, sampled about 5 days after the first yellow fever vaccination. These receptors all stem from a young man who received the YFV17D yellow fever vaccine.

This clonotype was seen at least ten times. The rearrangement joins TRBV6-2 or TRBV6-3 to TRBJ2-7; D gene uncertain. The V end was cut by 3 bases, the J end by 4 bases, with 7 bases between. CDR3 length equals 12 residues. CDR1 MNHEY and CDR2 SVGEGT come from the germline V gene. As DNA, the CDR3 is TGTGCCAGCAGTTATGACGTTTACGAGCAGTACGTC. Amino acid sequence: CASSYDVYEQYV.

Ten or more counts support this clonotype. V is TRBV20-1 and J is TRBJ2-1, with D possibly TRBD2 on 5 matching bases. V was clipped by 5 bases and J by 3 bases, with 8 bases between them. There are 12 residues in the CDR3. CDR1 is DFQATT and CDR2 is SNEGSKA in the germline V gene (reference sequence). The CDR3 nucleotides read TGCAGTGCTTCGGCGGGCTACAATGAGCAGTTCTTC. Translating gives CSASAGYNEQFF.

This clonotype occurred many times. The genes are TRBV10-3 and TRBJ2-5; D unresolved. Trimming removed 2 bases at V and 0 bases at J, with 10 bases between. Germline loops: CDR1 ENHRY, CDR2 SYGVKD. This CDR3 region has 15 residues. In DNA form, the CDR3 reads TGTGCCATCAGTGAGAGACGTGATTACCAAGAGACCCAGTACTTC. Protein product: CAISERRDYQETQYF.

In DNA form, the CDR3 reads TGTGCCAGCAGCTTGTTGGGCAACACTGAAGCTTTCTTT. Translating gives CASSLLGNTEAFF. The J gene is TRBJ1-1, the V gene TRBV5-6; D is ambiguous. CDR1 and CDR2 from the germline V gene are SGHDT and YYEEEE. CDR3 length: 13 amino acids. Trimming took 1 base from V and 2 from J, leaving 6 bases between them.

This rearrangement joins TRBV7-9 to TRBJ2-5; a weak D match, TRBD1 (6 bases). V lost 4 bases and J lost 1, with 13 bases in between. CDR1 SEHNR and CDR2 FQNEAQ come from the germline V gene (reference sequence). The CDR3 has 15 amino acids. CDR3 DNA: TGTGCCAGCAGCTACCCGGGACAAGGCCAAGAGACCCAGTACTTC. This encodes CASSYPGQGQETQYF.

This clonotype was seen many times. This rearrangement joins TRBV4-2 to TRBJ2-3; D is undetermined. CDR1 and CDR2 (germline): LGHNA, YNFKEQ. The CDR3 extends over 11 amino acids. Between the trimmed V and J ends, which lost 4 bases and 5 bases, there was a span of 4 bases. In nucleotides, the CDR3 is TGTGCCAGCAGCCGGGGAGATACGCAGTATTTT. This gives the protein CASSRGDTQYF.

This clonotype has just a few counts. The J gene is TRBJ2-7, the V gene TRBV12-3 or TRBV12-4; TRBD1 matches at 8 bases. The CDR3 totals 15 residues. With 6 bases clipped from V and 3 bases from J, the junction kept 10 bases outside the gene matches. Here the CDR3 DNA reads TGTGCCAGCAGACCCGGACAGGGAAAAATCTACGAGCAGTACTTC. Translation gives CASRPGQGKIYEQYF.

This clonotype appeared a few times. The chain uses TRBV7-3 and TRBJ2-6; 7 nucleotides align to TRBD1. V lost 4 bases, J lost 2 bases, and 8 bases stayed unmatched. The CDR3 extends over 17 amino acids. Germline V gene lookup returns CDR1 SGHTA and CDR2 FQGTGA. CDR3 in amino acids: CASSSSPGQTGANVLTF. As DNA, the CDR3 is TGTGCCAGCAGCTCCTCTCCGGGACAGACTGGGGCCAACGTCCTGACTTTC.

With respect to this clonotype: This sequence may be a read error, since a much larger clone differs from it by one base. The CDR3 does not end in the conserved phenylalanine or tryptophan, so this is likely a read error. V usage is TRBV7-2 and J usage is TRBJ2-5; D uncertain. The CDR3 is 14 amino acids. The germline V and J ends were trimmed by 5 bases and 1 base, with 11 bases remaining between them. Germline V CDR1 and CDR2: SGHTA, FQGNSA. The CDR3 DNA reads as TGTGCCAGCAGCCCAGTAGGGCTCCAAGAGACCCAGTACTTA. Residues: CASSPVGLQETQYL.

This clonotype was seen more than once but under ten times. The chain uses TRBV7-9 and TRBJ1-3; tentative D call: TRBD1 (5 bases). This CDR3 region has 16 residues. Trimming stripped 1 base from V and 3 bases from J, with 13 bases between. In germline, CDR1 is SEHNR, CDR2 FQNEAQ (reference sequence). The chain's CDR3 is CASSLGVRTLGNTIYF. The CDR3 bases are TGTGCCAGCAGCTTAGGGGTCCGGACACTTGGAAACACCATATATTTT.

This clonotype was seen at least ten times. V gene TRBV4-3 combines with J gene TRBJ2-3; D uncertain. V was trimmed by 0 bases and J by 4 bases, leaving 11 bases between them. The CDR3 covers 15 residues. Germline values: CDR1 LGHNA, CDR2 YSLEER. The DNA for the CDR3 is TGCGCCAGCAGCCAAGAGGAAAGGACCGCAGATACGCAGTATTTT. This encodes CASSQEERTADTQYF.

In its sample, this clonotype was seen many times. This CDR3 reads CASSFLETQYF. CDR3 nucleotide sequence: TGTGCCAGCAGTTTCCTAGAGACCCAGTACTTC. The rearrangement joins TRBV12-3 or TRBV12-4 to TRBJ2-5; D is ambiguous. With 3 bases removed from V and 4 bases from J, the gap between germline ends came to 3 bases. CDR3 size: 11 residues.

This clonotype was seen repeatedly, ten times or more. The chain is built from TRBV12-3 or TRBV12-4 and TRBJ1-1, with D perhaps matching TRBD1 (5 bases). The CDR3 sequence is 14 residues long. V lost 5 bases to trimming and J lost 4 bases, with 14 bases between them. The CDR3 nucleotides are TGTGCCAGCAGTCGGGGACCGGGTAGCACTGAAGCTTTCTTT. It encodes CASSRGPGSTEAFF.

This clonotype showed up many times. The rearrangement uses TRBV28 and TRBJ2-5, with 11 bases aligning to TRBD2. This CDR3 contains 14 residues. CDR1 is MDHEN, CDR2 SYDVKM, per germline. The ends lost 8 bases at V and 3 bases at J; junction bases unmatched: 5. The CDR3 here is CASVPGLAEETQYF. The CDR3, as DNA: TGTGCCAGCGTACCGGGACTAGCGGAAGAGACCCAGTACTTC. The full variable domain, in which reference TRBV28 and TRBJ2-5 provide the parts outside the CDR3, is DVKVTQSSRYLVKRTGEKVFLECVQDMDHENMFWYRQDPGLGLRLIYFSYDVKMKEKGDIPEGYSVSREKKERFSLILESASTNQTSMYLCASVPGLAEETQYFGPGTRLLVL.

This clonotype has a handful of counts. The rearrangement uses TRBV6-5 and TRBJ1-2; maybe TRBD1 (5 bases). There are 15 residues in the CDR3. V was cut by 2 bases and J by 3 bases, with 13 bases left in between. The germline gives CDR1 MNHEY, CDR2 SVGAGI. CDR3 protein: CASSYTGETDYGYTF. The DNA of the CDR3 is TGTGCCAGCAGTTACACCGGAGAGACAGACTATGGCTACACCTTC.

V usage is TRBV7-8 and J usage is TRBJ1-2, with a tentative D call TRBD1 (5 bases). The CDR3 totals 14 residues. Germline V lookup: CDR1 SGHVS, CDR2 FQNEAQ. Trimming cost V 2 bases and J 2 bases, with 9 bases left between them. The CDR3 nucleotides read TGTGCCAGCAGCTTATCAGGGACCAACTATGGCTACACCTTC. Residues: CASSLSGTNYGYTF.

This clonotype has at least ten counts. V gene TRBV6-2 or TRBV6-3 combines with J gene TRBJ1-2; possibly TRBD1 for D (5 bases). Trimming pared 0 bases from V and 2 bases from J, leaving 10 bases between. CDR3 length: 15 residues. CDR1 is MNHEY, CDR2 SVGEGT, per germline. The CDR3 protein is CASSYSLGGNYGYTF. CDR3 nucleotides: TGTGCCAGCAGTTACTCGTTGGGGGGGAACTATGGCTACACCTTC.

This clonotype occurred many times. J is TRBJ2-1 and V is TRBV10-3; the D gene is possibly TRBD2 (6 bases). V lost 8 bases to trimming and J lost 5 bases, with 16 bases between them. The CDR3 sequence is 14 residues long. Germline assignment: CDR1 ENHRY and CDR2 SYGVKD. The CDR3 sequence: CAIRRVAENNEQFF. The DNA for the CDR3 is TGTGCCATCCGCCGGGTAGCGGAGAACAATGAGCAGTTCTTC.

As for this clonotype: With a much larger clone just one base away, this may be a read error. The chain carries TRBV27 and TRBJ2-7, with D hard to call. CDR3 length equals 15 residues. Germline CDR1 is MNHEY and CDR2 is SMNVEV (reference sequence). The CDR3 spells CSSTRTSPGTYEQYF. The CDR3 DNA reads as TGTTCCAGCACGAGGACCTCACCCGGTACCTACGAGCAGTACTTC.

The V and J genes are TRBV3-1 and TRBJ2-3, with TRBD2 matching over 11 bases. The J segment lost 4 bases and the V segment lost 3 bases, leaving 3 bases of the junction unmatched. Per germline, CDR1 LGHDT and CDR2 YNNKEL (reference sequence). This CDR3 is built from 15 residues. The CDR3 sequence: CASSQGLAVADTQYF. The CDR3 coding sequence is TGTGCCAGCAGCCAGGGACTAGCGGTAGCAGATACGCAGTATTTT.